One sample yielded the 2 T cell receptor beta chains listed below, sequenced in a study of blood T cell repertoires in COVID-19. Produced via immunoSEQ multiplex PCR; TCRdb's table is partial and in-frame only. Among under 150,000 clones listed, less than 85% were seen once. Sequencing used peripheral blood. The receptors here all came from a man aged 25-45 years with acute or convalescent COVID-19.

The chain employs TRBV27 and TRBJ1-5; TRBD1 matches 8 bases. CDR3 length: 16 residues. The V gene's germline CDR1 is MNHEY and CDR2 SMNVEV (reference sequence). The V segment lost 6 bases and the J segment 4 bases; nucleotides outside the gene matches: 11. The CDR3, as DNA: TGTGCCAGCAGCAAACAGGGGGATATGAGTAATCAGCCCCAGCATTTT. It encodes CASSKQGDMSNQPQHF.

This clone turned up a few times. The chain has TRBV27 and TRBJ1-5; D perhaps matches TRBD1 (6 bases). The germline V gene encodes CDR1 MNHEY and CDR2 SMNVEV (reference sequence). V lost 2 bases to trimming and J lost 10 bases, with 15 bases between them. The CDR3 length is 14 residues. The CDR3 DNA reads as TGTGCCAGCAGTTTAACCGGGACACCTCAACCCCAGCATTTT. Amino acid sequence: CASSLTGTPQPQHF.